This TCR beta chain was recovered during a study of CD8 T cells in ankylosing spondylitis. Study observations and caveats: The authors found the disease-linked clones to be CD8+ and relatively rare in peripheral blood.

TCRdb reprocessed the 5' RACE reads with MiXCR, giving one entry per CDR3 protein. The table lists about 190,000 distinct CDR3 sequences, over 10% of them singletons. Germline values: CDR1 MNHEY, CDR2 SMNVEV (reference sequence). V dropped 6 bases and J dropped 6 bases, with 18 bases sitting between them. This CDR3 is 14 amino acids long. As to this clonotype: Antigen unknown.

This rearrangement joins TRBV27 to TRBJ2-7; perhaps TRBD1 as D (6 bases). The origin of this receptor is a female donor with ankylosing spondylitis or in good health (not recorded which). The source material was blood, either unsorted or a sorted T cell fraction (not recorded which). This CDR3 reads CASRKQGIGFEQYF. Written as DNA, the CDR3 is TGTGCCAGCAGGAAACAGGGTATCGGTTTCGAGCAGTACTTC.